The rows below give T cell receptor beta chains drawn from one sample of a study of shared clonotypes between healthy human individuals. Assay: immunoSEQ multiplex PCR; the TCRdb copy retains only in-frame clones and omits some. The repertoire has some 1,100,000 clones, roughly 74% of them found once; the top ten carry approximately 0.56%. The sample consisted of memory CD4+ T cells from PBMCs. Receptors originate from a man aged 18 to 30 in good health. Some clones in this sample may be carry-over from other donors' samples. Both conserved end residues are part of each CDR3. Fields, in order: J gene, clone size, V gene, D gene, CDR3 DNA, CDR3 protein. D genes are given only for firm matches. Clone size is given for some rows only: seen once, a few or many times, or a class if the clone is expanded.

J gene: TRBJ2-7; clone size: .; V gene: TRBV7-2; D gene: TRBD2; CDR3 DNA: TGTGCCAGCAGCTTAGCGCTGGGTAGCGGGAGCTACGAGCAGTACTTC; CDR3 protein: CASSLALGSGSYEQYF
J gene: TRBJ2-1; clone size: .; V gene: TRBV6-4; D gene: .; CDR3 DNA: TGTGCCAGCAGTGTTGGTCCCTCGAGACCGAATGAGCAGTTCTTC; CDR3 protein: CASSVGPSRPNEQFF
J gene: TRBJ1-3; clone size: .; V gene: TRBV9; D gene: .; CDR3 DNA: TGTGCCAGCAGCGTAGCTCCAGGTGTCTCTGGAAACACCATATATTTT; CDR3 protein: CASSVAPGVSGNTIYF
J gene: TRBJ2-2; clone size: .; V gene: TRBV9; D gene: .; CDR3 DNA: TGTGCCAGCTCGTTTCGGGGGCCAGGGACCGGGGAGCTGTTTTTT; CDR3 protein: CASSFRGPGTGELFF
J gene: TRBJ2-7; clone size: .; V gene: TRBV5-1; D gene: TRBD2; CDR3 DNA: TGCGCCAGCAGCCGGGGACTAGCGGGAGGGATCTACGAGCAGTACTTC; CDR3 protein: CASSRGLAGGIYEQYF
J gene: TRBJ2-7; clone size: .; V gene: TRBV19; D gene: TRBD2; CDR3 DNA: TGTGCCAGTAGTATGGTGGCTAGCGGCCTGTACGAGCAGTACTTC; CDR3 protein: CASSMVASGLYEQYF
J gene: TRBJ2-1; clone size: once; V gene: TRBV4-1; D gene: .; CDR3 DNA: TGCGCCAGCAGCCAAGATTCAGCAACTAAACCCTACAATGAGCAGTTCTTC; CDR3 protein: CASSQDSATKPYNEQFF
J gene: TRBJ2-3; clone size: .; V gene: TRBV6-6; D gene: .; CDR3 DNA: TGTGCCACTGGGGTGGTTCGGGGAGATACGCAGTATTTT; CDR3 protein: CATGVVRGDTQYF
J gene: TRBJ1-5; clone size: .; V gene: TRBV30; D gene: .; CDR3 DNA: TGTGCCTGGAGTCTAGGCGCGGGCCAGCCCCAGCATTTT; CDR3 protein: CAWSLGAGQPQHF
J gene: TRBJ2-3; clone size: .; V gene: TRBV28; D gene: .; CDR3 DNA: TGTGCCAGTTTTTCCAAGATCACAGATACGCAGTATTTT; CDR3 protein: CASFSKITDTQYF
J gene: TRBJ2-3; clone size: .; V gene: TRBV11-2; D gene: .; CDR3 DNA: TGTGCCAGCAGCGAAGGACTACCCACAGATACGCAGTATTTT; CDR3 protein: CASSEGLPTDTQYF
J gene: TRBJ1-6; clone size: .; V gene: TRBV28; D gene: .; CDR3 DNA: TGTGCCAGCAGTCGTACAGGGACCTCCTATAATTCACCCCTCCACTTT; CDR3 protein: CASSRTGTSYNSPLHF
J gene: TRBJ1-2; clone size: .; V gene: TRBV7-9; D gene: TRBD1; CDR3 DNA: TGTGCCAGCAGCGACGGGACAGGGAGCGGCTACACCTTC; CDR3 protein: CASSDGTGSGYTF
J gene: TRBJ2-7; clone size: .; V gene: TRBV5-4; D gene: TRBD1; CDR3 DNA: TGTGCCAGCAGCTTAGCTCCGGTACAGGGGGCGAGGGAGCAGTACTTC; CDR3 protein: CASSLAPVQGAREQYF
J gene: TRBJ1-5; clone size: .; V gene: TRBV11-2; D gene: .; CDR3 DNA: TGTGCCAGCAGCTTAACCCCCAATCAGCCCCAGCATTTT; CDR3 protein: CASSLTPNQPQHF
J gene: TRBJ2-3; clone size: .; V gene: TRBV7-8; D gene: .; CDR3 DNA: TGTGCCAGCAGCTTAGTAGGAGGGAGCACAGATACGCAGTATTTT; CDR3 protein: CASSLVGGSTDTQYF
J gene: TRBJ2-7; clone size: .; V gene: TRBV28; D gene: .; CDR3 DNA: TGTGCCAGCAGAGGGAGCTCCTACGAGCAGTACTTC; CDR3 protein: CASRGSSYEQYF
J gene: TRBJ2-7; clone size: .; V gene: TRBV9; D gene: TRBD1; CDR3 DNA: TGTGCCAGCAGCCCCATGACAGGGGGTTCCTCCGAGCAGTACTTC; CDR3 protein: CASSPMTGGSSEQYF
J gene: TRBJ1-5; clone size: .; V gene: TRBV18; D gene: .; CDR3 DNA: TGTGCCAGCTCACCAAACAAAGTCGGTGTCGGGTGGAATCAGCCCCAGCATTTT; CDR3 protein: CASSPNKVGVGWNQPQHF
J gene: TRBJ2-3; clone size: many; V gene: TRBV21-1; D gene: .; CDR3 DNA: TGTGCCAGCAGCAAGGACTGCGGGAGGTCCGGAGATACGCAGTATTTT; CDR3 protein: CASSKDCGRSGDTQYF
J gene: TRBJ1-2; clone size: .; V gene: TRBV6-1; D gene: .; CDR3 DNA: TGTGCCAGCAGCCCAGGGACAAACCTCTATGGCTACACCTTC; CDR3 protein: CASSPGTNLYGYTF
J gene: TRBJ2-7; clone size: few; V gene: TRBV2; D gene: .; CDR3 DNA: TGTGCCAGCAGTGACCACTCCTACGAGCAGTACTTC; CDR3 protein: CASSDHSYEQYF
J gene: TRBJ1-1; clone size: .; V gene: TRBV4-1; D gene: .; CDR3 DNA: TGCGCCAGCAGCTCCCCGACGGGGAACACTGAAGCTTTCTTT; CDR3 protein: CASSSPTGNTEAFF
J gene: TRBJ2-5; clone size: .; V gene: TRBV28; D gene: TRBD2; CDR3 DNA: TGTGCCAGCAGGGTCGGCGGGGGGACCCAGTACTTC; CDR3 protein: CASRVGGGTQYF
J gene: TRBJ2-1; clone size: .; V gene: TRBV7-2; D gene: TRBD2; CDR3 DNA: TGTGCCAGCAGCCCGAGACTAGCGGGAGGGTCCTACAATGAGCAGTTCTTC; CDR3 protein: CASSPRLAGGSYNEQFF
J gene: TRBJ2-6; clone size: .; V gene: TRBV30; D gene: .; CDR3 DNA: TGTGCCTGGAGTGGCCTGGGGGCCAACGTCCTGACTTTC; CDR3 protein: CAWSGLGANVLTF
J gene: TRBJ1-6; clone size: .; V gene: TRBV7-9; D gene: TRBD1; CDR3 DNA: TGTGCCAGCAGCTGGGACAGTCCGGAGAGGTCACCCCTCCACTTT; CDR3 protein: CASSWDSPERSPLHF
J gene: TRBJ1-5; clone size: once; V gene: TRBV28; D gene: .; CDR3 DNA: TGTGCCAGCAGTCCTCTCAATCAGCCCCAGCATTTT; CDR3 protein: CASSPLNQPQHF
J gene: TRBJ2-7; clone size: .; V gene: TRBV28; D gene: .; CDR3 DNA: TGTGCCAGCAGTTATTTGAAGGGCGGAGCCTACGAGCAGTACTTC; CDR3 protein: CASSYLKGGAYEQYF
J gene: TRBJ2-1; clone size: .; V gene: TRBV5-1; D gene: TRBD2; CDR3 DNA: TGCGCCAGCAGCCCGGGACTAGCGGGAGAAGGTGAGCAGTTCTTC; CDR3 protein: CASSPGLAGEGEQFF
J gene: TRBJ2-2; clone size: .; V gene: TRBV25-1; D gene: .; CDR3 DNA: TGTGCCACCGGAAGCTTCCTTTCCTCTGGCACCGGGGAGCTGTTTTTT; CDR3 protein: CATGSFLSSGTGELFF
J gene: TRBJ2-7; clone size: few; V gene: TRBV9; D gene: TRBD2; CDR3 DNA: TGTGCCAGCAGCCTCTCTAGCGGTCCTTTGGAGCAGTACTTC; CDR3 protein: CASSLSSGPLEQYF
J gene: TRBJ2-2; clone size: .; V gene: TRBV11-2; D gene: TRBD2; CDR3 DNA: TGTGCCAGCAGCCCGGGACTAGCGGGAGGTCGGTCCGGGGAGCTGTTTTTT; CDR3 protein: CASSPGLAGGRSGELFF
J gene: TRBJ2-1; clone size: .; V gene: TRBV5-1; D gene: TRBD2; CDR3 DNA: TGCGCCAGCAGTTCGCAGGCGGGGGAACGAAATGAGCAGTTCTTC; CDR3 protein: CASSSQAGERNEQFF
J gene: TRBJ2-3; clone size: .; V gene: TRBV4-1; D gene: .; CDR3 DNA: TGCGCCAGCAGAAGGGGGGAGGTTTACGATACGCAGTATTTT; CDR3 protein: CASRRGEVYDTQYF
J gene: TRBJ1-1; clone size: .; V gene: TRBV11-2; D gene: .; CDR3 DNA: TGTGCCAGCAGCTTAGTATCGGCGGGGAACACTGAAGCTTTCTTT; CDR3 protein: CASSLVSAGNTEAFF
J gene: TRBJ1-2; clone size: .; V gene: TRBV30; D gene: .; CDR3 DNA: TGTGCCTGGAGTGTCCTCATCGCTGCGGCCGGCTACACCTTT; CDR3 protein: CAWSVLIAAAGYTF
J gene: TRBJ1-2; clone size: .; V gene: TRBV5-4; D gene: .; CDR3 DNA: TGTGCCAGCAGCCCGTCGGACAGTAACTATGGCTACACCTTC; CDR3 protein: CASSPSDSNYGYTF
J gene: TRBJ1-1; clone size: .; V gene: TRBV5-5; D gene: .; CDR3 DNA: TGTGCCAGCAGCTTGGGCCCGATCACTGAAGCTTTCTTT; CDR3 protein: CASSLGPITEAFF
J gene: TRBJ2-7; clone size: .; V gene: TRBV29-1; D gene: TRBD1; CDR3 DNA: TGCAGTATTAACAGGGGGTACGAGCAGTACTTC; CDR3 protein: CSINRGYEQYF
J gene: TRBJ2-3; clone size: .; V gene: TRBV6-4; D gene: .; CDR3 DNA: TGTGCCAGCAGTGCCGGAGATACGCAGTATTTT; CDR3 protein: CASSAGDTQYF
J gene: TRBJ2-3; clone size: .; V gene: TRBV5-1; D gene: .; CDR3 DNA: TGCGCCAGCAGCTTGGTAGACAGCACAGATACGCAGTATTTT; CDR3 protein: CASSLVDSTDTQYF
J gene: TRBJ2-5; clone size: once; V gene: TRBV27; D gene: TRBD1; CDR3 DNA: TGTGCCAGCAGTATAGGGACAGGGAGAGAGACCCAGTACTTC; CDR3 protein: CASSIGTGRETQYF
J gene: TRBJ1-1; clone size: .; V gene: TRBV11-2; D gene: TRBD1; CDR3 DNA: TGTGCCAGCAGCTTATTAGGGGGCTGGACCACTGAAGCTTTCTTT; CDR3 protein: CASSLLGGWTTEAFF
J gene: TRBJ2-7; clone size: few; V gene: TRBV2; D gene: TRBD1; CDR3 DNA: TGTGCCAGCAGGAGGGACAGGGGTAAGCAGTACTTC; CDR3 protein: CASRRDRGKQYF